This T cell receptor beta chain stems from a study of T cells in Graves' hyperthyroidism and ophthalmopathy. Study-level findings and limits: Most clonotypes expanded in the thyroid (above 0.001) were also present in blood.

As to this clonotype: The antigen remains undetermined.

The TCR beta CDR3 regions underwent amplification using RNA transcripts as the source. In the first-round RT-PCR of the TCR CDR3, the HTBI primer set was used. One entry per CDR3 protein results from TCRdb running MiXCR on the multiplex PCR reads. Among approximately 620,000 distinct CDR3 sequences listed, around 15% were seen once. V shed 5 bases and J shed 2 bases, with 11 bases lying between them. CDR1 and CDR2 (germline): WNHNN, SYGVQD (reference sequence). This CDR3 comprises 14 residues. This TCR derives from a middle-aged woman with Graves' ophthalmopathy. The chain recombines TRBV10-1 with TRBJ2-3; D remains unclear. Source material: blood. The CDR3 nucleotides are TGCGCCAGCAGTAAGCAACAAAACACAGATACGCAGTATTTT. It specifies CASSKQQNTDTQYF.